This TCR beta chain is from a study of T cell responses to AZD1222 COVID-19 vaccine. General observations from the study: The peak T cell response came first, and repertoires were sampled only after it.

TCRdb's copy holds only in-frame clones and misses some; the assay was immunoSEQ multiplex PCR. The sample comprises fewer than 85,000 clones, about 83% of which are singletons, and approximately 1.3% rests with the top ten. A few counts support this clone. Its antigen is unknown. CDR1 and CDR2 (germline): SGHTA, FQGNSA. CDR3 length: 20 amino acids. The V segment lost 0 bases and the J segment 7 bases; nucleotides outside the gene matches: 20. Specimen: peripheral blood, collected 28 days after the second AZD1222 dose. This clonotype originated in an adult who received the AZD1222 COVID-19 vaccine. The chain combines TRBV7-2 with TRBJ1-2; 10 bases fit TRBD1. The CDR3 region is CASSLAFRDRGRGSSFGYTF. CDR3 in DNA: TGTGCCAGCAGCTTAGCCTTCCGGGACAGGGGTCGGGGTTCATCTTTTGGCTACACCTTC.